This TCR beta chain stems from a study of glioma-infiltrating T cells. Looking at the study overall: Around 1 million peripheral T cells were targeted at roughly 4.5- to 11-fold coverage.

The study, taken as a whole, reports: A blood CDR3 motif signature was depleted in highly divergent patients.

TCR alpha and beta CDR3 regions were amplified from RNA using iRepertoire nested multiplex PCR. In TCRdb, the multiplex PCR reads were re-called with MiXCR into one record per CDR3 protein. Altogether approximately 400,000 distinct CDR3 sequences are present, about 40% being singletons, with the ten largest covering around 13%. The CDR3 has 17 amino acids. Trimming took 3 bases from V and 4 from J; bases not matched to a gene: 11. Germline-derived CDR1 and CDR2 are SEHNR and FQNEAQ (reference sequence). To note about this clonotype: Its antigen is not identified.

The sequence came from a human donor with low-grade glioma or glioblastoma, undergoing nonglioma brain surgery, or in good health (not recorded which). The chain recombines TRBV7-9 with TRBJ2-3, with TRBD2 matching 9 bases. Sequences were obtained from glioma tissue, nonneoplastic brain tissue, or PBMCs (not recorded which). In nucleotides, the CDR3 is TGTGCCAGCAGCTTCCGTCGACTAGCGGAAAGCGCAGATACGCAGTATTTT. The encoded protein is CASSFRRLAESADTQYF.